This TCR beta chain was found in a study of glioma-infiltrating T cells. Broader study findings: Gliomas, especially low-grade, showed above-expected tissue-blood divergence; non-neoplastic patients showed below. Very few CDR3 sequences were shared between tissue and blood.

This clonotype appeared many times. Its antigen is not known. Amplification of TCR alpha and beta CDR3 regions from RNA used iRepertoire nested multiplex PCR. For one-step reverse transcription and amplification, 100-400 ng of tissue mRNA or PBMC total RNA was used. MiXCR, applied by TCRdb to the multiplex PCR reads, yields one record per CDR3 protein. Of over 90,000 distinct CDR3 sequences in the sample, around 30% are singletons; the top ten hold 40% to 55%. Germline CDR1 SQVTM, CDR2 ANQGSEA. The CDR3 is 14 amino acids. Trimming stripped 0 bases from V and 6 bases from J, with 12 bases between. The specimen was glioma tissue, nonneoplastic brain tissue, or PBMCs (not recorded which). The chain joins TRBV29-1 to TRBJ2-1; possibly TRBD1 for D (5 bases). This TCR was sampled from a human donor with low-grade glioma or glioblastoma, undergoing nonglioma brain surgery, or in good health (not recorded which). CDR3 residues: CSVEDLQDSNEQFF. CDR3 nucleotide sequence: TGCAGCGTTGAAGATCTTCAAGACAGCAATGAGCAGTTCTTC.